The clone carrying this T cell receptor beta chain was counted between two and nine times. This sample is drawn from a study of regulatory T cells in long-lasting Graves disease. The germline V gene has CDR1 MNHEY and CDR2 SMNVEV (reference sequence). CDR3 size: 14 residues. V lost 1 base and J 5 bases, leaving 9 bases between the germline ends. Time point noted: newly diagnosed GD, antithyroid drugs for less than 3 months. Researchers made the TCR library from RNA that was extracted from PBMCs. In building TCR beta libraries, iRepertoire HTBI primers were used together with Arm-PCR of CDR3 regions. TCRdb used MiXCR to reprocess the multiplex PCR reads, holding one entry per CDR3 protein. Of about 530,000 distinct CDR3 sequences in the sample, about 16% are singletons; the top ten hold around 25%. These data also formed part of another study, on T cells in Graves' hyperthyroidism and ophthalmopathy.

This material consisted of peripheral blood mononuclear cells (PBMCs), taken at new diagnosis, from a patient treated with antithyroid drugs. The chain recombines TRBV27 with TRBJ1-5; weak D call: TRBD1 (6 bases). The receptor's source is a woman aged 35 to 59 with Graves disease. This CDR3 is CASSLWRGDQPQHF. DNA for the CDR3: TGTGCCAGCAGTTTATGGAGGGGGGATCAGCCCCAGCATTTT.